A selection of T cell receptor beta chains follows, all from one sample in a study of CD8 T cells in Susac syndrome. In TCRdb, the immunoSEQ multiplex PCR reads were re-called with MiXCR into one record per CDR3 protein. The table lists more than 100,000 distinct CDR3 sequences, approximately 79% of them singletons. Specimen: CD8+ T cells from PBMCs. These receptors came from a human donor with multiple sclerosis. Both conserved end residues are part of each CDR3. D genes are given only for firm matches. The size field is filled for only some rows; it gives once, few, many or a size class.

clone_size: few; j_call: TRBJ2-1; d_call: -; v_call: TRBV6-1; cdr3_aa: CASRGGLGSYNEQFF; cdr3_nt: TGTGCCAGCAGGGGCGGATTAGGCTCCTACAATGAGCAGTTCTTC
clone_size: -; j_call: TRBJ2-2; d_call: -; v_call: TRBV29-1; cdr3_aa: CSVLGMAGELFF; cdr3_nt: TGCAGCGTTTTGGGGATGGCCGGGGAGCTGTTTTTT
clone_size: -; j_call: TRBJ1-5; d_call: -; v_call: TRBV7-9; cdr3_aa: CASSEGGGQPQHF; cdr3_nt: TGTGCCAGCAGCGAGGGGGGGGGTCAGCCCCAGCATTTT
clone_size: few; j_call: TRBJ1-2; d_call: -; v_call: TRBV7-2; cdr3_aa: CASSADSYGYTF; cdr3_nt: TGTGCCAGCAGCGCCGACAGTTATGGCTACACCTTC
clone_size: -; j_call: TRBJ2-2; d_call: -; v_call: TRBV27; cdr3_aa: CASSLFSGAYTGELFF; cdr3_nt: TGTGCCAGCAGTTTATTTTCGGGGGCCTACACCGGGGAGCTGTTTTTT
clone_size: -; j_call: TRBJ2-1; d_call: -; v_call: TRBV11-2; cdr3_aa: CASSFRSPGVGNEQFF; cdr3_nt: TGTGCCAGCAGCTTCCGCTCCCCGGGTGTTGGGAATGAGCAGTTCTTC
clone_size: -; j_call: TRBJ2-1; d_call: TRBD1; v_call: TRBV9; cdr3_aa: CASSQRTGYNEQFF; cdr3_nt: TGTGCCAGCAGCCAGCGGACAGGTTACAATGAGCAGTTCTTC
clone_size: -; j_call: TRBJ2-1; d_call: -; v_call: TRBV7-3; cdr3_aa: CASSLGPDRNPFNEQFF; cdr3_nt: TGTGCCAGCAGCCTGGGTCCCGACAGAAACCCATTCAATGAGCAGTTCTTC
clone_size: -; j_call: TRBJ2-1; d_call: TRBD2; v_call: TRBV27; cdr3_aa: CASSPMSVAGVNEQFF; cdr3_nt: TGTGCCAGCAGCCCGATGTCGGTAGCGGGGGTCAATGAGCAGTTCTTC
clone_size: -; j_call: TRBJ1-5; d_call: -; v_call: TRBV19; cdr3_aa: CSSSIYVAGLIQPQHF; cdr3_nt: TGTTCCAGTAGTATATATGTGGCAGGGCTTATTCAGCCCCAGCATTTT
clone_size: -; j_call: TRBJ1-1; d_call: -; v_call: TRBV7-9; cdr3_aa: CASSLVEGLSEAFF; cdr3_nt: TGTGCCAGCAGCTTAGTAGAGGGGCTCTCTGAAGCTTTCTTT
clone_size: -; j_call: TRBJ2-1; d_call: TRBD1; v_call: TRBV28; cdr3_aa: CASSLRDSREQFF; cdr3_nt: TGTGCCAGCAGTTTAAGGGACAGTCGGGAGCAGTTCTTC
clone_size: -; j_call: TRBJ2-1; d_call: -; v_call: TRBV5-1; cdr3_aa: CASSLAEGNEQFF; cdr3_nt: TGCGCCAGCAGCTTGGCCGAGGGCAATGAGCAGTTCTTC
clone_size: -; j_call: TRBJ1-1; d_call: TRBD1; v_call: TRBV5-1; cdr3_aa: CASSWNRQGTEAFF; cdr3_nt: TGCGCCAGCAGCTGGAACCGACAGGGCACTGAAGCTTTCTTT
clone_size: -; j_call: TRBJ2-7; d_call: TRBD1; v_call: TRBV3-1; cdr3_aa: CASSQDYRTGAGFGQYF; cdr3_nt: TGTGCCAGCAGCCAAGATTACAGGACAGGGGCTGGCTTCGGGCAGTACTTC